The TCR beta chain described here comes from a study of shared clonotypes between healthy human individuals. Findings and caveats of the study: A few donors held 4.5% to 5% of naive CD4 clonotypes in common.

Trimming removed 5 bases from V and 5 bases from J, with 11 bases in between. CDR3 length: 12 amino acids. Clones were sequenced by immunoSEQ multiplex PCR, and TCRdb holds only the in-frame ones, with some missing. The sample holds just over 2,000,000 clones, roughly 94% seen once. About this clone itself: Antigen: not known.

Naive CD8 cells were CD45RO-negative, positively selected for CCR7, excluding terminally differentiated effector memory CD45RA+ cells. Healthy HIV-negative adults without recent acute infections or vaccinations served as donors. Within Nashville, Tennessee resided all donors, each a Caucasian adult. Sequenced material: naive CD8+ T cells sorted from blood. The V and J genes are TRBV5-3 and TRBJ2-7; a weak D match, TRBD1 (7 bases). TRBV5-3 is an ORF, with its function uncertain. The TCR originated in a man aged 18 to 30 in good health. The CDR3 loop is CARRAGGNEQYF. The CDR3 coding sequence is TGTGCCAGAAGGGCAGGGGGGAACGAGCAGTACTTC.